This paragraph reports one T cell receptor (beta chain). This specimen belongs to a study of shared clonotypes between healthy human individuals. Study context: Three plates were used per donor for CD4 naive, three for CD4 memory, two for CD8 naive and one for CD8 memory.

The naive CD8 subset, CD45RO-negative cells positively selected for CCR7, excluded terminally differentiated effector memory CD45RA+ cells. Trimming at V came to 8 bases and at J to 0 bases, leaving 12 bases not matched to a gene. The CDR3 length is 16 residues. The V gene's germline CDR1 is WSHSY and CDR2 SAAADI. Assay used: immunoSEQ multiplex PCR; TCRdb lists only in-frame clones, some missing. The sample yields about 2.1 million clones, under 95% seen once. The receptor was derived from a man aged 18 to 29 in good health. Some clones in this sample may be carry-over from other donors' samples. This chain links TRBV10-2 with TRBJ2-7; TRBD2 aligns across 8 bases. Sequencing input: naive CD8+ T cells from PBMCs. CDR3 in amino acids: CASALRSGGNSYEQYF. Written as DNA, the CDR3 is TGCGCCAGCGCCCTCAGAAGCGGGGGAAACTCCTACGAGCAGTACTTC.